One and the same sample provided the 22 T cell receptor beta chains below, sequenced in a study of naive and memory T cell subsets (dated by TCRdb to about 2017). Library generation was performed with UMI-ligation and nested PCR. These reads were obtained on an Illumina MiSeq. To cover both TRBC1 and TRBC2, the beta constant-region primer consisted of an equimolar mix of two oligonucleotides. TCRdb trimmed public reads at Q25 via fastp, called clones via MiXCR and kept in-frame beta chains. Entries that share a CDR3 protein sequence are merged under the most common genes and DNA. Present in this sample are 140,000 to 150,000 distinct CDR3 sequences, more than 15% of which were seen just once. The ten largest clones represent 0.14% of the sample. Specimen: naive CD4+ T cells from blood. In the paper's terms, the cell subset or site label means: naive T cells, CD45RA high CD27+. The source of these receptors is a human donor in good health.

The sample holds a few counts of this clonotype. This rearrangement joins TRBV3-1 to TRBJ2-2; 8 positions agree with TRBD2. CDR3 size: 16 residues. The junction had 4 bases not matched to a gene; V was cut back by 0 bases and J by 4 bases. The germline V gene encodes CDR1 LGHDT and CDR2 YNNKEL (reference sequence). The CDR3 spells CASSQEEREITGELFF. The CDR3 bases are TGTGCCAGCAGCCAAGAAGAGCGGGAGATCACCGGGGAGCTGTTTTTT.

This clonotype was detected only a few times. This chain connects TRBV24-1 to TRBJ2-1; 8 nucleotides line up with TRBD2. V was clipped by 4 bases and J by 6 bases; unmatched bases: 7. The CDR3 contains 15 residues. Per germline, CDR1 KGHDR and CDR2 SFDVKD. In nucleotides, the CDR3 is TGTGCCACCAGTGACACGGGACTAGTCTCCAATGAGCAGTTCTTC. This gives the protein CATSDTGLVSNEQFF.

The chain joins TRBV4-1 to TRBJ2-2, with 7 nucleotides matching TRBD1. The CDR3 covers 15 residues. V was clipped by 2 bases and J by 8 bases; unmatched bases: 8. Germline-derived CDR1 and CDR2 are MGHRA and YSYEKL. CDR3 DNA sequence: TGCGCCAGCAGCCAACCGAGGGGGCACCTAGGGGAGCTGTTTTTT. As protein: CASSQPRGHLGELFF.

The sample holds a few counts of this clonotype. The chain is built from TRBV2 and TRBJ2-3; D remains unclear. CDR3 length: 15 amino acids. Between the trimmed V and J ends, which lost 8 bases and 0 bases, there was a span of 15 bases. CDR1 is SNHLY, CDR2 FYNNEI, per germline. The CDR3 coding sequence is TGTGCCAGCGCCACTGATAGCCTGAGCACAGATACGCAGTATTTT. This translates into CASATDSLSTDTQYF.

This clonotype came up a few times. The rearrangement links TRBV6-2 or TRBV6-3 to TRBJ2-5, with 9 bases matching TRBD2. This CDR3 is built from 14 residues. The germline gives CDR1 MNHEY, CDR2 SVGEGT. Trimming cost V 10 bases and J 2 bases; bases outside gene matches: 8. CDR3 sequence reads: CATREAGGQETQYF. CDR3 in DNA: TGTGCCACTCGGGAGGCGGGAGGGCAAGAGACCCAGTACTTC.

This clonotype was recorded a few times. The rearrangement uses TRBV20-1 and TRBJ2-3, with 10 bases fitting TRBD2. Losses at the gene ends were 3 bases for V and 4 bases for J; bases not matched to a gene: 13. The CDR3 contains 17 residues. The germline CDR1 and CDR2 sequences are DFQATT and SNEGSKA (reference sequence). The CDR3 coding sequence is TGCAGTGCTAGTACAGCGGGAGGGCCTATAGGAGCAGATACGCAGTATTTT. Its protein product is CSASTAGGPIGADTQYF.

This clonotype was seen at least ten times. This CDR3 is CASSLGSGGHNEQFF. In DNA form, the CDR3 reads TGCGCCAGCAGCTTGGGGTCGGGTGGCCACAATGAGCAGTTCTTC. The rearrangement joins TRBV5-1 to TRBJ2-1; D is unresolved. CDR1 SGHRS and CDR2 YFSETQ come from the germline V gene. The CDR3 sequence is 15 residues long. V shed 0 bases and J shed 5 bases, with 12 bases lying between them. The full variable domain, its missing parts supplied by reference TRBV5-1 and TRBJ2-1, is KAGVTQTPRYLIKTRGQQVTLSCSPISGHRSVSWYQQTPGQGLQFLFEYFSETQRNKGNFPGRFSGRQFSNSRSEMNVSTLELGDSALYLCASSLGSGGHNEQFFGPGTRLTVL.

A few counts support this clonotype. The rearrangement joins TRBV6-5 to TRBJ1-6; 7 bases are shared with TRBD1. V lost 6 bases, J lost 2 bases, and 4 bases stayed unmatched. Germline V gene lookup returns CDR1 MNHEY and CDR2 SVGAGI. The CDR3 consists of 15 residues. The CDR3 nucleotides are TGTGCCAGCAGCTCGACAGGGACCTATAATTCACCCCTCCACTTT. It specifies CASSSTGTYNSPLHF.

In this sample, this clonotype turned up a few times. This sequence joins TRBV3-1 and TRBJ1-3; D unclear. V was pared by 5 bases and J by 4 bases, with 18 bases between. Germline lookup yields CDR1 LGHDT and CDR2 YNNKEL (reference sequence). The CDR3 runs 16 residues. The CDR3 loop is CASSTEGSNSGNTIYF. CDR3 coding DNA: TGTGCCAGCAGCACCGAGGGATCTAACTCCGGAAACACCATATATTTT.

The chain employs TRBV7-2 and TRBJ1-5; 11 nucleotides agree with TRBD1. CDR3 length: 16 amino acids. V shed 5 bases and J 2 bases; nucleotides not matched to a gene: 5. Germline CDR1 reads SGHTA; CDR2 reads FQGNSA. The CDR3 sequence is CASSGGQGGGNQPQHF. In DNA form, the CDR3 reads TGTGCCAGCAGCGGGGGACAGGGGGGCGGCAATCAGCCCCAGCATTTT.

The V call is TRBV24-1, the J call TRBJ2-6; a weak D match, TRBD1 (5 bases). The CDR3 has 21 residues. Germline V gene lookup returns CDR1 KGHDR and CDR2 SFDVKD. The germline V and J ends were trimmed by 3 bases and 0 bases, with 23 bases remaining between them. This CDR3 reads CATSDPTTEDRHVSGANVLTF. CDR3 nucleotides: TGTGCCACCAGTGATCCTACTACTGAAGACAGACACGTCTCTGGGGCCAACGTCCTGACTTTC.

This clonotype was observed a few times. V usage is TRBV5-6 and J usage is TRBJ2-3, with 7 bases that match TRBD1. The CDR3 has 15 amino acids. Trimming removed 5 bases from V and 3 bases from J; junction bases left unmatched: 9. Germline assignment: CDR1 SGHDT and CDR2 YYEEEE. For the CDR3, the DNA is TGTGCCAGCAGTCGTACCGGGACAGAAACAGATACGCAGTATTTT. As protein: CASSRTGTETDTQYF.

The sample holds a few counts of this clonotype. The rearrangement links TRBV13 to TRBJ2-2; the match to TRBD2 covers 8 bases. Per germline, CDR1 PRHDT and CDR2 FYEKMQ (reference sequence). V dropped 5 bases and J dropped 3; count of bases not matched to a gene: 11. The CDR3 runs 17 residues. As DNA, the CDR3 is TGTGCCAGCAGCCCCGGGACTAGTTCACTGGACACCGGGGAGCTGTTTTTT. This gives the protein CASSPGTSSLDTGELFF.

This chain connects TRBV12-3 or TRBV12-4 to TRBJ2-7; no reliable D call. V was pared by 3 bases and J by 7 bases, with 10 bases between. This CDR3 has 12 amino acids. CDR3 region: CASSLRLSEQYF. CDR3 nucleotide sequence: TGTGCCAGCAGTTTGCGGCTAAGTGAGCAGTACTTC.

There are many counts of this clonotype. The chain uses TRBV6-1 and TRBJ1-2; 8 positions agree with TRBD1. Germline CDR1 and CDR2: MNHNS and SASEGT. Losses at the gene ends were 5 bases for V and 3 bases for J; bases not matched to a gene: 8. The CDR3 sequence is 15 residues long. The CDR3 bases are TGTGCCAGCAGTACTGGGACAGGTGGTGACTATGGCTACACCTTC. Amino acids: CASSTGTGGDYGYTF.

This chain links TRBV5-5 with TRBJ2-3; TRBD2 matches 15 bases. This CDR3 has 19 residues. Trimming took 2 bases from V and 1 from J; bases not matched to a gene: 8. Germline CDR1 reads SGHKS; CDR2 reads YYEKEE (reference sequence). The CDR3 loop reads CASSFIGLAGGPRTDTQYF. CDR3 nucleotide sequence: TGTGCCAGCAGCTTCATCGGACTAGCGGGAGGGCCACGCACAGATACGCAGTATTTT. Filled out from reference TRBV5-5 and TRBJ2-3, the complete variable domain reads DAGVTQSPTHLIKTRGQQVTLRCSPISGHKSVSWYQQVLGQGPQFIFQYYEKEERGRGNFPDRFSARQFPNYSSELNVNALLLGDSALYLCASSFIGLAGGPRTDTQYFGPGTRLTVL.

The chain employs TRBV2 and TRBJ2-7; 8 nucleotides align to TRBD2. The CDR3 consists of 15 residues. V lost 7 bases to trimming and J lost 7 bases; unmatched junction nucleotides: 15. Per germline, CDR1 SNHLY and CDR2 FYNNEI. The CDR3 is CASTPNGLAGDEQYF. As DNA, the CDR3 is TGTGCCAGCACCCCAAATGGCCTAGCGGGTGATGAGCAGTACTTC.

The chain is built from TRBV6-2 or TRBV6-3 and TRBJ2-5; perhaps TRBD2 as D (6 bases). The CDR3 is 13 residues long. The germline gives CDR1 MNHEY, CDR2 SVGEGT. V was shortened by 6 bases and J by 2 bases, with 10 bases between the two germline ends. CDR3 in DNA: TGTGCCAGCAGCCTGACTAGGCAAGAGACCCAGTACTTC. It codes for CASSLTRQETQYF.

This clonotype was picked up one time. CDR3 coding DNA: TGTGCCAGCAGCCCCGCGGGGGACGCGAACACCGGGGAGCTGTTTTTT. Its protein is CASSPAGDANTGELFF. The chain joins TRBV7-8 to TRBJ2-2; 7 bases line up with TRBD2. Per the germline V gene, CDR1 is SGHVS and CDR2 is FQNEAQ. The trim removed 5 bases at V and 0 bases at J, leaving 6 bases unmatched. The CDR3 is 16 amino acids.

The V call is TRBV10-3, the J call TRBJ1-1, with D unclear. The germline V and J ends were trimmed by 4 bases and 2 bases, with 11 bases remaining between them. This CDR3 has 14 amino acids. Germline CDR1 reads ENHRY; CDR2 reads SYGVKD. Written as DNA, the CDR3 is TGTGCCATCAGTGGACCTCGTGGCAACACTGAAGCTTTCTTT. This codes for CAISGPRGNTEAFF.

This sequence joins TRBV6-2 or TRBV6-3 and TRBJ1-5, with TRBD1 as a possible D gene (5 bases). This CDR3 has 17 residues. Germline CDR1 is MNHEY and CDR2 is SVGEGT. Between the trimmed V and J ends, which lost 2 bases and 6 bases, there was a span of 20 bases. Here the CDR3 reads CASSYPLRRDGGQPQHF. The CDR3 nucleotides are TGTGCCAGCAGTTACCCCCTCCGCCGGGACGGCGGTCAGCCCCAGCATTTT.

This clonotype appeared many times. J is TRBJ1-6 and V is TRBV7-6; D remains unclear. Trimming pared 1 base from V and 7 bases from J, leaving 14 bases between. Per germline, CDR1 SGHVS and CDR2 FNYEAQ. The CDR3 sequence is 16 residues long. CDR3 nucleotides: TGTGCCAGCAGCTTAGGAAGCGGGCAGATAAATTCACCCCTCCACTTT. Protein product: CASSLGSGQINSPLHF.